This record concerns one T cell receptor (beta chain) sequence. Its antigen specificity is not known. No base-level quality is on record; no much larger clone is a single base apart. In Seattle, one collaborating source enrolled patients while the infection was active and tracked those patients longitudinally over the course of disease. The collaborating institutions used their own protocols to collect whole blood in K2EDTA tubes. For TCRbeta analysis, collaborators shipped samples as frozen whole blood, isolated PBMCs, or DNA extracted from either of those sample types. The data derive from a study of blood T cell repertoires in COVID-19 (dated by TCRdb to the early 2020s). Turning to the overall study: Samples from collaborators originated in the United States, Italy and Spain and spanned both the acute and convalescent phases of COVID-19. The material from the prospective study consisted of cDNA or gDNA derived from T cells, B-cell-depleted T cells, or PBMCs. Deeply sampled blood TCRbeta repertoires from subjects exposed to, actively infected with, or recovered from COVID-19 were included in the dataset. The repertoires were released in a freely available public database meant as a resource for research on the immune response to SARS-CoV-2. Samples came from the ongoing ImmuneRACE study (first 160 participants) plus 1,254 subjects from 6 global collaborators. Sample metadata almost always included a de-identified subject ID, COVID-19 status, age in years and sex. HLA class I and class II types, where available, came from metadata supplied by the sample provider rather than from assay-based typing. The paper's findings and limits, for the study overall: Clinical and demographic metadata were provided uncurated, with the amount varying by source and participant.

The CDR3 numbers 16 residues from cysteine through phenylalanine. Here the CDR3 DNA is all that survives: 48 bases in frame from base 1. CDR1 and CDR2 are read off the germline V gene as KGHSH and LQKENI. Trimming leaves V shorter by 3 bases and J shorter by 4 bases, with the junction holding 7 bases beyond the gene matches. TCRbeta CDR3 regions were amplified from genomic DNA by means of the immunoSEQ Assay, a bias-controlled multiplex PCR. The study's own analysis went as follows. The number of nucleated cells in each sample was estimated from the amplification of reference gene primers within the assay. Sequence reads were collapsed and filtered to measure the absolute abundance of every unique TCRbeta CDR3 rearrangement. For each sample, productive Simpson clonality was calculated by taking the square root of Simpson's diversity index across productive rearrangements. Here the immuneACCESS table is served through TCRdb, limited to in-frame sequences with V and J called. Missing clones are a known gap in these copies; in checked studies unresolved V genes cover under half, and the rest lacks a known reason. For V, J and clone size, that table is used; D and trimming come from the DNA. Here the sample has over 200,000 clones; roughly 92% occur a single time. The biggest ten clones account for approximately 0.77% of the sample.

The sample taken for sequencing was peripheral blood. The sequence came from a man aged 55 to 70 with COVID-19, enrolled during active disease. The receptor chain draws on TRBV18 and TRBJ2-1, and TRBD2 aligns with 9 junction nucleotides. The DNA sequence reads TGTGCCAGCTCACCCTCCGGGACTAGCAAGTACAATGAGCAGTTCTTC. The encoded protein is CASSPSGTSKYNEQFF.